One and the same sample provided the 21 T cell receptor beta chains below, sequenced in a study of blood T cells in healthy people across ages. Primed by a sample-barcoded 5' primer and a J-beta primer mix, a second PCR proceeded for about 6 to 11 cycles. Using its own MiXCR run on the 5' RACE reads, TCRdb lists one record per CDR3 protein. Of 1.5 million to 2 million distinct CDR3 sequences listed, roughly 49% are singletons. The sample consisted of blood. Receptor source: a woman in her thirties or forties in good health.

In its sample, this clonotype was seen a few times. The chain recombines TRBV28 with TRBJ2-7; 12 bases are a match to TRBD2. V was clipped by 5 bases and J by 3 bases; unmatched bases: 5. The CDR3 runs to 15 residues. Germline CDR1 is MDHEN and CDR2 is SYDVKM. This CDR3 is CASSETSGGLYEQYF. For the CDR3, the DNA is TGTGCCAGCAGTGAGACTAGCGGGGGTCTCTACGAGCAGTACTTC.

V is TRBV20-1 and J is TRBJ2-1; D gene ambiguous. Germline CDR1 DFQATT, CDR2 SNEGSKA (reference sequence). Trimming removed 5 bases at V and 0 bases at J, with 20 bases between. The CDR3 is made up of 17 amino acids. The CDR3 nucleotides read TGCAGTGCTCGGACGATTGGAAAGGGTAGCTCCTACAATGAGCAGTTCTTC. This encodes CSARTIGKGSSYNEQFF.

This clonotype was counted a single time. The germline gene is not matched at one end of the junction; a read error may be the cause. The chain joins TRBV29-1 to TRBJ2-1; perhaps TRBD2 as D (6 bases). This CDR3 spans 15 amino acids. The germline CDR1 and CDR2 sequences are SQVTM and ANQGSEA. CDR3 DNA: TGCAGCGTACCTAATCCCGGGACTTTCTACAATGGGCAGTTCTTC. Protein sequence: CSVPNPGTFYNGQFF.

V gene TRBV25-1 combines with J gene TRBJ2-1, with TRBD1 identical over 10 bases. The CDR3 consists of 17 residues. The V gene end was trimmed by 3 bases and the J gene end by 6 bases; junction bases not matched to a gene: 11. From germline, CDR1 is MGHDK and CDR2 SYGVNS. The chain's CDR3 is CASSEAGQGQRGNEQFF. The CDR3 nucleotides read TGTGCCAGCAGTGAGGCGGGACAGGGGCAAAGGGGCAATGAGCAGTTCTTC. The full variable domain, with the rest looked up from reference TRBV25-1 and TRBJ2-1, is EADIYQTPRYLVIGTGKKITLECSQTMGHDKMYWYQQDPGMELHLIHYSYGVNSTEKGDLSSESTVSRIRTEHFPLTLESARPSHTSQYLCASSEAGQGQRGNEQFFGPGTRLTVL.

As concerns this clonotype: Mismatch with germline at one junction end may stem from a read error. The genes are TRBV7-2 and TRBJ2-6, with 9 nucleotides matching TRBD1. The CDR3 totals 18 residues. Germline V gene data show CDR1 as SGHTA and CDR2 as FQGNSA. CDR3 region: CASSFTGTGSSGANVPTF. The CDR3 nucleotides are TGTGCCAGCAGCTTTACCGGGACAGGGAGCTCTGGGGCCAACGTCCCGACTTTC.

This clonotype was seen a handful of times. The chain recombines TRBV9 with TRBJ2-5, with 12 bases that match TRBD2. Germline loops: CDR1 SGDLS, CDR2 YYNGEE. This CDR3 is built from 17 residues. The V gene end was trimmed by 0 bases and the J gene end by 1 base; junction bases not matched to a gene: 4. The CDR3, as DNA: TGTGCCAGCAGCGTAGATCTAGCGGGGGGGGTCCAAGAGACCCAGTACTTC. Translated, it gives CASSVDLAGGVQETQYF. The complete variable domain, with remaining parts taken from reference TRBV9 and TRBJ2-5, reads DSGVTQTPKHLITATGQRVTLRCSPRSGDLSVYWYQQSLDQGLQFLIQYYNGEERAKGNILERFSAQQFPDLHSELNLSSLELGDSALYFCASSVDLAGGVQETQYFGPGTRLLVL.

This clonotype was seen a few times. The chain links TRBV10-3 to TRBJ2-1, with 7 bases that match TRBD1. This CDR3 has 14 amino acids. CDR1 is ENHRY and CDR2 is SYGVKD in the germline V gene. The J segment lost 1 base and the V segment lost 10 bases, leaving 7 bases of the junction unmatched. CDR3 sequence: CATRRQGSYNEQFF. In DNA form, the CDR3 reads TGTGCCACTCGACGACAGGGTTCCTACAATGAGCAGTTCTTC.

The CDR3 is CASRRTGADTQYF. The CDR3 nucleotides read TGTGCCAGCAGGCGGACAGGGGCAGATACGCAGTATTTT. This rearrangement joins TRBV6-5 to TRBJ2-3, with TRBD1 identical over 9 bases. V shed 6 bases and J 4 bases; nucleotides not matched to a gene: 2. Germline-derived CDR1 and CDR2 are MNHEY and SVGAGI. The CDR3 is 13 residues long.

The V call is TRBV6-6, the J call TRBJ1-2; D might be TRBD1 (5 bases). Germline CDR1 MNHNY, CDR2 SVGAGI (reference sequence). The CDR3 runs to 15 residues. The V gene lost 4 bases and the J gene lost 4 bases, with 16 bases spanning the gap. The DNA for the CDR3 is TGTGCCAGCAGTTCCTCCTTGGCAGGGACCTATGGCTACACCTTC. Its translation is CASSSSLAGTYGYTF.

V is TRBV3-1 and J is TRBJ1-2; D possibly corresponds to TRBD1 (5 bases). CDR1 is LGHDT, CDR2 YNNKEL, per germline (reference sequence). The CDR3 runs 13 residues. With 4 bases removed from V and 6 bases from J, the gap between germline ends came to 12 bases. The CDR3 is CASSPSGNHGYTF. DNA of the CDR3: TGTGCCAGCAGCCCCTCAGGGAACCATGGCTACACCTTC. Using reference TRBV3-1 and TRBJ1-2 for the parts outside the CDR3, the full variable domain is DTAVSQTPKYLVTQMGNDKSIKCEQNLGHDTMYWYKQDSKKFLKIMFSYNNKELIINETVPNRFSPKSPDKAHLNLHINSLELGDSAVYFCASSPSGNHGYTFGSGTRLTVV.

A remark on this clonotype: The CDR3 carries no conserved terminal phenylalanine or tryptophan, so it likely arises from a read error. For the CDR3, the DNA is TGTGCCAGCAGCTTAGTCCCAACAGGAAACAATGAGCAGTTCGTC. Residues: CASSLVPTGNNEQFV. V and J are TRBV7-2 and TRBJ2-1, with TRBD1 as a possible D gene (5 bases). V gave up 1 base and J gave up 5 bases, with 12 bases separating them. Germline CDR1 SGHTA, CDR2 FQGNSA. CDR3 length equals 15 residues.

J is TRBJ1-5 and V is TRBV5-1; D ambiguous. This CDR3 is 14 amino acids long. Germline CDR1 reads SGHRS; CDR2 reads YFSETQ. Trimming removed 0 bases from V and 7 bases from J, with 11 bases in between. The CDR3 coding sequence is TGCGCCAGCAGCTTGGACCCGGTAAACCAGCCCCAGCATTTT. This sequence encodes CASSLDPVNQPQHF. Full variable domain (missing parts from reference TRBV5-1 and TRBJ1-5): KAGVTQTPRYLIKTRGQQVTLSCSPISGHRSVSWYQQTPGQGLQFLFEYFSETQRNKGNFPGRFSGRQFSNSRSEMNVSTLELGDSALYLCASSLDPVNQPQHFGDGTRLSIL.

This clonotype was observed once. The chain is built from TRBV6-6 and TRBJ1-2; D not resolved. V was trimmed by 7 bases and J by 5 bases, leaving 8 bases between them. Germline lookup yields CDR1 MNHNY and CDR2 SVGAGI (reference sequence). The CDR3 covers 11 residues. CDR3 bases: TGTGCCAGCACGGACCTGTATGGCTACACCTTC. The encoded protein is CASTDLYGYTF.

This clonotype has a count of ten or more. This sequence joins TRBV20-1 and TRBJ2-7; no clear D. CDR1 and CDR2 from the germline V gene are DFQATT and SNEGSKA (reference sequence). CDR3 length: 10 amino acids. V was trimmed by 5 bases and J by 1 base, leaving 3 bases between them. The CDR3 is CSAQSYEQYF. As DNA, the CDR3 is TGCAGTGCTCAATCCTACGAGCAGTACTTC.

The genes are TRBV3-1 and TRBJ2-1; 9 positions match TRBD2. The CDR3 runs 14 residues. Germline CDR1 and CDR2: LGHDT and YNNKEL (reference sequence). V lost 5 bases to trimming and J lost 12 bases; unmatched junction nucleotides: 11. DNA for the CDR3: TGTGCCAGCAGCTCGACGAGCGGGGGGTTTGGGCAGTTCTTC. It yields the protein CASSSTSGGFGQFF.

The chain joins TRBV12-3 or TRBV12-4 to TRBJ1-4; tentatively, D is TRBD1 (6 bases). V was cut by 5 bases and J by 8 bases, with 12 bases left in between. CDR3 size: 13 residues. The CDR3 reads CASSTGTPEKLFF. CDR3 nucleotides: TGTGCCAGCAGTACCGGGACACCCGAAAAACTGTTTTTT.

This clonotype has more than one count but fewer than ten. The chain links TRBV5-1 to TRBJ2-5; D gene ambiguous. The CDR3 has 14 residues. V lost 7 bases and J 5 bases, leaving 18 bases between the germline ends. Germline V lookup: CDR1 SGHRS, CDR2 YFSETQ. The CDR3: CASARSGFGETQYF. The CDR3 DNA follows: TGCGCCAGCGCAAGGTCAGGTTTCGGGGAGACCCAGTACTTC.

There are a few counts of this clonotype. CDR3 in amino acids: CASSLIGRTHDSPLHF. CDR3 bases: TGTGCCAGCAGCCTTATCGGCCGGACGCACGATTCACCCCTCCACTTT. The chain has TRBV12-3 or TRBV12-4 and TRBJ1-6; D gene unclear. The length of the CDR3 is 16 residues. Deletions cut 6 bases from V and 8 bases from J, with 20 bases between.

The J gene is TRBJ1-2, the V gene TRBV12-3 or TRBV12-4, with D tentatively TRBD1 (5 bases). The CDR3 totals 12 residues. Trimming left V 3 bases short and J 7 bases short, with 9 bases between. Here the CDR3 DNA reads TGTGCCAGCAGTTTCGTGGGGCCTGGCTACACCTTC. It translates to CASSFVGPGYTF.

The chain recombines TRBV2 with TRBJ2-7; D gene unclear. The CDR3 runs 11 residues. Trimming pared 11 bases from V and 8 bases from J, leaving 16 bases between. Germline V gene sequence: CDR1 SNHLY, CDR2 FYNNEI. CDR3 bases: TGTGCCGGCCAGTCTTGGGGTCAGCAGTACTTC. It is translated as CAGQSWGQQYF.

The V gene is TRBV7-9, the J gene TRBJ1-2; perhaps TRBD1 as D (5 bases). Trimming cost V 1 base and J 4 bases, with 10 bases left between them. The CDR3 sequence is 14 residues long. The germline V gene encodes CDR1 SEHNR and CDR2 FQNEAQ (reference sequence). The CDR3 spells CASSLVGGGYGYTF. In nucleotides, the CDR3 is TGTGCCAGCAGCTTAGTAGGCGGGGGCTATGGCTACACCTTC.